A selection of T cell receptor beta chains follows, all from one sample in a study of T cells in narcolepsy. Measured with immunoSEQ multiplex PCR; TCRdb has only the in-frame clones, and not every one. There are 25,000 to 30,000 clones in the sample; 79% occur only once, and 6.6% lies in the top ten. The sample was memory (CD45RA-) CD4+ T cells from blood. The receptors were gathered from a human donor in good health. Each CDR3 is given with its conserved first and last residue. A D gene is named only where the DNA matches it firmly. The size entry is marked missing in some rows and otherwise reads once, few, many or a size class.

cdr3_aa	cdr3_nt	clone_size	v_call	j_call	d_call
CASSSGDRRSSYEQYF	TGCGCCAGCAGCTCGGGGGACAGGAGAAGCTCCTACGAGCAGTACTTC	few	TRBV5-1	TRBJ2-7	TRBD1
CASSLQAGVGETQYF	TGCGCCAGCAGCTTGCAAGCGGGAGTGGGAGAGACCCAGTACTTC	NA	TRBV5-1	TRBJ2-5	TRBD2
CASKRTSSGANVLTF	TGTGCCAGCAAACGGACTAGCTCTGGGGCCAACGTCCTGACTTTC	NA	TRBV6-1	TRBJ2-6	TRBD2
CASGYRVGETQYF	TGCGCCAGCGGTTACAGGGTCGGAGAGACCCAGTACTTC	NA	TRBV5-1	TRBJ2-5	NA
CASSQQNYGYTF	TGTGCCAGCAGCCAACAAAACTATGGCTACACCTTC	NA	TRBV14	TRBJ1-2	NA
CASSLASLSGNTIYF	TGTGCCAGCAGCTTGGCCTCTCTCTCTGGAAACACCATATATTTT	NA	TRBV7-9	TRBJ1-3	NA
CASTPDYEKLFF	TGCGCCAGCACCCCGGACTACGAAAAACTGTTTTTT	medium-sized	TRBV4-1	TRBJ1-4	NA
CASSGGLSLSTDTQYF	TGTGCCAGCAGCGGGGGACTTTCCCTCTCCACAGATACGCAGTATTTT	NA	TRBV5-6	TRBJ2-3	NA
CASSQGWETQYF	TGTGCCAGCAGCCAAGGATGGGAGACCCAGTACTTC	NA	TRBV14	TRBJ2-5	NA
CASTLSSGNTIYF	TGTGCCAGCACCCTGAGCTCTGGAAACACCATATATTTT	NA	TRBV25-1	TRBJ1-3	NA
CASSFTWPHSWGYTF	TGTGCCAGCAGCTTTACATGGCCCCACTCCTGGGGCTACACCTTC	NA	TRBV7-2	TRBJ1-2	NA
CASSPHGVSSYEQYF	TGTGCCAGCAGTCCCCATGGGGTAAGCTCCTACGAGCAGTACTTC	few	TRBV28	TRBJ2-7	NA
CASSFGGQKNEKLFF	TGCGCCAGCAGCTTTGGGGGACAGAAAAATGAAAAACTGTTTTTT	NA	TRBV5-1	TRBJ1-4	TRBD1
CASSSRDRGGQETQYF	TGTGCCAGCAGCTCCCGGGACAGGGGAGGTCAAGAGACCCAGTACTTC	NA	TRBV9	TRBJ2-5	TRBD1
CASSSSGGIHEQYF	TGTGCCAGCAGTTCTAGCGGGGGGATCCACGAGCAGTACTTC	NA	TRBV27	TRBJ2-7	TRBD2
CASSLGYTYEQYF	TGCGCCAGCAGCTTGGGTTATACCTACGAGCAGTACTTC	NA	TRBV5-1	TRBJ2-7	NA
CASKGQENTGELFF	TGCGCCAGCAAGGGACAGGAGAACACCGGGGAGCTGTTTTTT	NA	TRBV5-1	TRBJ2-2	TRBD1
CASSYSGTRGSEQFF	TGTGCCAGCAGTTACTCGGGGACCAGAGGCAGTGAGCAGTTCTTC	NA	TRBV6-6	TRBJ2-1	NA
CASRPRFNTEAFF	TGTGCCAGCAGGCCCCGATTTAACACTGAAGCTTTCTTT	NA	TRBV6-5	TRBJ1-1	NA
CASSLGTGDLGGPF	TGCGCCAGCAGCCTCGGGACAGGGGATTTAGGGGGCCCTTTT	few	TRBV10-2	TRBJ1-5	TRBD1
CASSFNSGPYEQYF	TGTGCCAGCAGCTTCAACAGCGGCCCCTACGAGCAGTACTTC	NA	TRBV7-8	TRBJ2-7	NA
CSATEGGTGYEKLFF	TGCAGCGCCACAGAGGGGGGGACAGGATATGAAAAACTGTTTTTT	once	TRBV29-1	TRBJ1-4	TRBD1
CASSFGDTQYF	TGTGCCAGCAGCTTCGGAGATACGCAGTATTTT	NA	TRBV7-3	TRBJ2-3	NA
CASSKGDGTEAFF	TGTGCCAGCAGCAAAGGGGATGGGACTGAAGCTTTCTTT	once	TRBV9	TRBJ1-1	NA
CASSRGLAYEQYF	TGCGCCAGCAGCCGTGGACTAGCCTACGAGCAGTACTTC	medium-sized	TRBV4-1	TRBJ2-7	TRBD2
CASSLGQGTYEQYF	TGTGCCAGCAGCTTAGGACAGGGCACCTACGAGCAGTACTTC	medium-sized	TRBV7-2	TRBJ2-7	TRBD1
CASSYQTGRPLHF	TGTGCCAGCAGTTACCAGACAGGTCGGCCCCTCCACTTT	NA	TRBV6-6	TRBJ1-6	NA
CASSRGGDTDTQYF	TGTGCCAGCAGCCGAGGGGGGGACACAGATACGCAGTATTTT	NA	TRBV7-2	TRBJ2-3	NA
CASSAESGGDQPQHF	TGCGCCAGCAGCGCCGAATCAGGGGGGGATCAGCCCCAGCATTTT	once	TRBV5-1	TRBJ1-5	TRBD1
CASYRVGADTQYF	TGTGCCAGCTACAGGGTTGGGGCAGATACGCAGTATTTT	NA	TRBV7-2	TRBJ2-3	NA
CASSYARQSSPQHF	TGTGCCAGCAGTTACGCTAGACAGTCGAGCCCCCAGCATTTT	NA	TRBV6-6	TRBJ1-5	NA
CASSVDTRRTEAFF	TGTGCCAGCAGCGTAGACACAAGGCGGACTGAAGCTTTCTTT	NA	TRBV9	TRBJ1-1	NA
CASSTIHLTPVSNYGYTF	TGTGCCAGCAGCACAATCCACCTGACACCAGTTTCTAACTATGGCTACACCTTC	NA	TRBV7-2	TRBJ1-2	NA
CASSVASQETQYF	TGTGCCAGCTCGGTTGCGTCTCAAGAGACCCAGTACTTC	few	TRBV27	TRBJ2-5	NA
CASSLEASGSLWGNEQFF	TGTGCCAGCAGCTTGGAGGCTAGCGGGAGTCTTTGGGGGAATGAGCAGTTCTTC	once	TRBV5-6	TRBJ2-1	TRBD2
CAIRGQGDSPLHF	TGTGCCATCAGGGGACAGGGCGATTCACCCCTCCACTTT	NA	TRBV10-3	TRBJ1-6	TRBD1
CASSYPETGGPYEQFF	TGTGCCAGCAGTTACCCCGAGACGGGGGGGCCCTATGAGCAGTTCTTC	NA	TRBV6-6	TRBJ2-1	TRBD2
CASSHEGSGANVLTF	TGTGCCAGCAGCCACGAGGGCTCTGGGGCCAACGTCCTGACTTTC	NA	TRBV7-8	TRBJ2-6	NA
CASSLRQGHQPQHF	TGTGCCAGTAGCCTACGACAGGGGCATCAGCCCCAGCATTTT	NA	TRBV19	TRBJ1-5	TRBD1
CASTGLAGGTDTQYF	TGTGCCAGCACGGGACTAGCGGGAGGCACAGATACGCAGTATTTT	NA	TRBV6-1	TRBJ2-3	TRBD2
CASSSGAGVLYEQYF	TGCGCCAGCAGTTCAGGAGCGGGAGTCTTGTACGAGCAGTACTTC	medium-sized	TRBV5-1	TRBJ2-7	TRBD2